The following is a TCR beta chain sequence with its context. Its antigen is unidentified. The sample is drawn from a study of shared clonotypes between healthy human individuals. General study points: Donor scarcity curtailed the genetic and exposure-history diversity represented herein. Among donors, sharing of clonotypes was expected to be affected by sequencing depth. For sorted subsets, rarefaction showed incomplete sequencing despite large depth.

Several immunoSEQ plates held equal portions of the genomic DNA taken from each subset. TCRdb's copy holds only in-frame clones and misses some; the assay was immunoSEQ multiplex PCR. The sample has 750,000 to 1,000,000 clones, approximately 92% seen once. Positively selected for CCR7, the CD45RO-negative cells used as naive CD8 cells excluded terminally differentiated effector memory CD45RA+ cells. The CDR3 covers 15 residues. The chain uses TRBV21-1 and TRBJ1-3. TRBV21-1 is designated a pseudogene. The source of this sequence is a man younger than 40 in good health. Input material: naive CD8+ T cells sorted from blood. The CDR3 protein is CASSKVETGGNTIYF. The CDR3 DNA sequence: TGTGCCAGCAGCAAAGTAGAAACGGGCGGAAACACCATATATTTT.